These 24 T cell receptor beta chains share one sample of origin, sequenced in a study of cytomegalovirus exposure and HLA in healthy donors. The assay was immunoSEQ multiplex PCR, and TCRdb's table has in-frame clones only and misses some. Of 100,000 to 120,000 clones detected, 90% to 96% appear once; the ten largest clones hold under 0.75%. Sequencing input: PBMCs. These receptors were collected from a woman aged 18-29 years in good health and CMV-seronegative.

The rearrangement joins TRBV7-9 to TRBJ1-1, with D unclear. The ends were cut back, 1 base at V and 0 bases at J, with 9 bases in the middle. This CDR3 is built from 15 residues. The germline V gene encodes CDR1 SEHNR and CDR2 FQNEAQ (reference sequence). In nucleotides, the CDR3 is TGTGCCAGCAGCTTAGGGGAGGAGATGAACACTGAAGCTTTCTTT. As protein: CASSLGEEMNTEAFF.

The chain uses TRBV6-6 and TRBJ1-1; D is possibly TRBD1 (6 bases). CDR3 length equals 14 residues. Germline lookup yields CDR1 MNHNY and CDR2 SVGAGI (reference sequence). Trimming shortened V by 2 bases and J by 0 bases, and 7 bases separated the two germline ends. In nucleotides, the CDR3 is TGTGCCAGCAGTTACGACAGGCTGAACACTGAAGCTTTCTTT. Its translation is CASSYDRLNTEAFF.

The chain is built from TRBV9 and TRBJ2-7; 10 nucleotides align to TRBD2. Germline lookup yields CDR1 SGDLS and CDR2 YYNGEE. There are 16 residues in the CDR3. V trimming: 4 bases; J trimming: 2 bases; junction bases outside the gene matches: 9. In nucleotides, the CDR3 is TGTGCCAGCAGCTACCAGCGGGGGGGAGACCCCTACGAGCAGTACTTC. This codes for CASSYQRGGDPYEQYF.

This chain uses TRBV4-3 with TRBJ2-3; 7 bases are a match to TRBD2. Per the germline V gene, CDR1 is LGHNA and CDR2 is YSLEER. This CDR3 spans 15 amino acids. Trimming removed 5 bases from V and 1 base from J; junction bases left unmatched: 6. The CDR3 spells CASSFYGGGTDTQYF. The CDR3, as DNA: TGCGCCAGCAGCTTCTATGGGGGGGGCACAGATACGCAGTATTTT.

J is TRBJ2-7 and V is TRBV18; 8 bases map to TRBD1. CDR3 length: 17 residues. Looked up from germline, CDR1 is KGHSH and CDR2 is LQKENI. V lost 6 bases and J lost 2; bases outside the gene matches: 15. CDR3 nucleotide sequence: TGTGCCAGCTCGCGGACAGGGCGAACTATAACCCCCTACGAGCAGTACTTC. Translated, it gives CASSRTGRTITPYEQYF.

This clone was observed once. The chain is built from TRBV5-1 and TRBJ2-2; 8 positions match TRBD1. The J segment lost 2 bases and the V segment lost 0 bases, leaving 6 bases of the junction unmatched. This CDR3 comprises 17 residues. Germline CDR1 and CDR2: SGHRS and YFSETQ. This chain's CDR3 is CASSLAEQGGNTGELFF. As DNA, the CDR3 is TGCGCCAGCAGCTTGGCGGAACAGGGGGGCAACACCGGGGAGCTGTTTTTT.

This rearrangement joins TRBV7-6 to TRBJ1-2; 11 bases are a match to TRBD1. Germline V gene lookup returns CDR1 SGHVS and CDR2 FNYEAQ. The CDR3 length is 16 residues. J lost 0 bases, V lost 1 base, and 1 base had no gene match. The DNA of the CDR3 is TGTGCCAGCAGCTTAGGGACAGGGGGCCCTAACTATGGCTACACCTTC. The encoded protein is CASSLGTGGPNYGYTF.

The chain recombines TRBV18 with TRBJ2-7; the D is unclear. V was trimmed by 2 bases and J by 7 bases, leaving 12 bases between them. CDR3 size: 13 residues. The germline V gene has CDR1 KGHSH and CDR2 LQKENI. The CDR3 nucleotides are TGTGCCAGCTCACCATTTAGCCTTTTAGAGCAGTACTTC. It translates to CASSPFSLLEQYF.

The chain uses TRBV28 and TRBJ2-7, with 8 bases identical to TRBD2. Germline CDR1 reads MDHEN; CDR2 reads SYDVKM. V dropped 4 bases and J dropped 0; count of bases not matched to a gene: 5. This CDR3 has 15 residues. This chain's CDR3 is CASSSFSGISYEQYF. The CDR3 coding sequence is TGTGCCAGCAGTTCCTTTAGCGGGATCTCCTACGAGCAGTACTTC.

The chain couples TRBV5-6 to TRBJ2-1; D perhaps matches TRBD1 (5 bases). The CDR3 contains 15 residues. CDR1 and CDR2 (germline): SGHDT, YYEEEE. The V and J ends lost 1 base and 2 bases respectively, with 10 bases between them. CDR3 in amino acids: CASSLPGQPYNEQFF. The CDR3 region has the DNA TGTGCCAGCAGCTTGCCAGGGCAACCCTACAATGAGCAGTTCTTC. Variable domain in full (rest from reference TRBV5-6 and TRBJ2-1): DAGVTQSPTHLIKTRGQQVTLRCSPKSGHDTVSWYQQALGQGPQFIFQYYEEEERQRGNFPDRFSGHQFPNYSSELNVNALLLGDSALYLCASSLPGQPYNEQFFGPGTRLTVL.

V and J are TRBV6-6 and TRBJ1-2, with D perhaps matching TRBD1 (6 bases). V lost 4 bases to trimming and J lost 2 bases, with 11 bases between them. This CDR3 comprises 14 residues. Germline V gives CDR1 MNHNY, CDR2 SVGAGI (reference sequence). The CDR3 reads CASSSWDTNYGYTF. In DNA form, the CDR3 reads TGTGCCAGCAGTTCCTGGGACACCAACTATGGCTACACCTTC.

The chain recombines TRBV28 with TRBJ2-4, with TRBD2 identical over 10 bases. J gave up 3 bases and V 6 bases, and 5 bases lay outside the gene matches. This CDR3 region has 15 residues. CDR1 is MDHEN, CDR2 SYDVKM, per germline. The chain's CDR3 is CASRSPSGGKNIQYF. CDR3 in DNA: TGTGCCAGCAGATCCCCTAGCGGGGGCAAAAACATTCAGTACTTC. Variable domain in full (rest from reference TRBV28 and TRBJ2-4): DVKVTQSSRYLVKRTGEKVFLECVQDMDHENMFWYRQDPGLGLRLIYFSYDVKMKEKGDIPEGYSVSREKKERFSLILESASTNQTSMYLCASRSPSGGKNIQYFGAGTRLSVL.

In this sample, this clone turned up once. V gene TRBV7-3 combines with J gene TRBJ1-6, with 9 bases lining up with TRBD1. The ends lost 3 bases at V and 9 bases at J; junction bases unmatched: 6. The CDR3 sequence is 15 residues long. Germline CDR1 is SGHTA and CDR2 is FQGTGA. The CDR3 loop is CASSLGTGISSPLHF. The CDR3 DNA sequence: TGTGCCAGCAGCTTGGGGACAGGGATTAGTTCACCCCTCCACTTT. The variable domain in full, completed from reference TRBV7-3 and TRBJ1-6, reads GAGVSQTPSNKVTEKGKYVELRCDPISGHTALYWYRQSLGQGPEFLIYFQGTGAADDSGLPNDRFFAVRPEGSVSTLKIQRTERGDSAVYLCASSLGTGISSPLHFGNGTRLTVT.

The chain combines TRBV6-6 with TRBJ2-3; D may be TRBD2 (5 bases). The CDR3 totals 13 residues. Germline CDR1 MNHNY, CDR2 SVGAGI (reference sequence). V was trimmed by 0 bases and J by 10 bases, leaving 11 bases between them. The CDR3 here is CASSYSAVGSQYF. CDR3 coding DNA: TGTGCCAGCAGTTACTCAGCGGTGGGATCGCAGTATTTT.

Here the CDR3 DNA reads TGTGCCAGCAGCTTGGAGGTCGGTCAGGGTTCGAACGAGCAGTACTTC. Its protein is CASSLEVGQGSNEQYF. This chain links TRBV5-6 with TRBJ2-7, with D possibly matching TRBD1 (5 bases). The CDR3 spans 16 residues. The germline V gene encodes CDR1 SGHDT and CDR2 YYEEEE. Between the trimmed V and J ends, which lost 0 bases and 5 bases, there was a span of 18 bases.

The chain joins TRBV7-9 to TRBJ2-7; the D is unclear. Between the trimmed V and J ends, which lost 2 bases and 4 bases, there was a span of 6 bases. There are 12 residues in the CDR3. Germline V gene sequence: CDR1 SEHNR, CDR2 FQNEAQ (reference sequence). CDR3 region: CASSLTEYEQYF. As DNA, the CDR3 is TGTGCCAGCAGCTTAACCGAGTACGAGCAGTACTTC. Together with reference TRBV7-9 and TRBJ2-7, the CDR3 gives the full variable domain: DTGVSQNPRHKITKRGQNVTFRCDPISEHNRLYWYRQTLGQGPEFLTYFQNEAQLEKSRLLSDRFSAERPKGSFSTLEIQRTEQGDSAMYLCASSLTEYEQYFGPGTRLTVT.

V is TRBV5-8 and J is TRBJ2-3; 7 nucleotides agree with TRBD1. After removal of 4 bases from V and 9 bases from J, the junction contained 8 bases not matched to a gene. This CDR3 region has 13 residues. Germline lookup yields CDR1 SGHTS and CDR2 YDEGEE. The CDR3 DNA follows: TGTGCCAGCAGCAATAGACAGGGCTGGACGCAGTATTTT. Encoded protein: CASSNRQGWTQYF.

V and J are TRBV7-9 and TRBJ2-5, with D possibly being TRBD1 (7 bases). The germline V and J ends were trimmed by 3 bases and 3 bases, with 11 bases remaining between them. Germline-derived CDR1 and CDR2 are SEHNR and FQNEAQ (reference sequence). The CDR3 is 14 residues long. DNA for the CDR3: TGTGCCAGCAGCTTGGGGGGACAGAAAGAGACCCAGTACTTC. Its translation is CASSLGGQKETQYF.

This chain joins TRBV5-6 and TRBJ2-7, with 9 bases that match TRBD1. The V gene end was trimmed by 4 bases and the J gene end by 3 bases; junction bases not matched to a gene: 8. Germline values: CDR1 SGHDT, CDR2 YYEEEE. The CDR3 extends over 15 amino acids. Here the CDR3 reads CASSRPGTGFYEQYF. Here the CDR3 DNA reads TGTGCCAGCAGCCGTCCCGGGACAGGGTTCTACGAGCAGTACTTC.

The rearrangement joins TRBV5-1 to TRBJ2-7, with a tentative D call TRBD1 (5 bases). The CDR3 contains 12 residues. Germline V gene data show CDR1 as SGHRS and CDR2 as YFSETQ. V was shortened by 0 bases and J by 4 bases, with 5 bases between the two germline ends. Here the CDR3 DNA reads TGCGCCAGCAGCTTGGGACAGTACGAGCAGTACTTC. It translates to CASSLGQYEQYF.

This chain connects TRBV7-9 to TRBJ1-1; D gene uncertain. The germline CDR1 and CDR2 sequences are SEHNR and FQNEAQ (reference sequence). This CDR3 region has 15 residues. Trimming cost V 2 bases and J 0 bases, with 10 bases left between them. CDR3 residues: CASSLRGEMNTEAFF. In DNA, the CDR3 is TGTGCCAGCAGCTTACGGGGTGAGATGAACACTGAAGCTTTCTTT.

V is TRBV11-3 and J is TRBJ2-7; a possible D gene is TRBD1 (6 bases). The CDR3 runs to 18 residues. V lost 1 base, J lost 2 bases, and 21 bases lay in between. Per germline, CDR1 SGHNT and CDR2 YENEEA. CDR3 amino acids: CASSLASPGHHTTYEQYF. Written as DNA, the CDR3 is TGTGCCAGCAGCTTAGCTTCCCCGGGACATCACACCACCTACGAGCAGTACTTC.

This clone was found once. The chain carries TRBV5-4 and TRBJ2-5; TRBD2 matches 10 bases. In germline, CDR1 is SGHNT, CDR2 YYREEE (reference sequence). The CDR3 runs to 17 residues. V shed 1 base and J 5 bases; nucleotides not matched to a gene: 11. In DNA, the CDR3 is TGTGCCAGCAGCTTGAGTTCGGCTAGCGGGGGCGGGGAGACCCAGTACTTC. It specifies CASSLSSASGGGETQYF.

V is TRBV6-1 and J is TRBJ1-2; 8 nucleotides line up with TRBD1. This CDR3 spans 15 amino acids. Trimming cost V 1 base and J 4 bases; bases outside gene matches: 5. The V gene's germline CDR1 is MNHNS and CDR2 SASEGT. The CDR3: CASSEGGQAAYGYTF. CDR3 coding DNA: TGTGCCAGCAGTGAAGGGGGACAGGCTGCCTATGGCTACACCTTC.